This T cell receptor beta chain was recorded in a study of cytomegalovirus exposure and HLA in healthy donors (dated by TCRdb to about 2017). Notes on the research overall: In an earlier analysis of approximately 640 of the donors, 276 Gb of sequence data and 117 million unique TCR beta sequences from 150 million to 200 million T cells were reported. Both class I and class II loci were covered by HLA typing, at four-digit resolution. Of the approximately 400 genotyped donors, about 80% fell in the genetic ancestry cluster associated with self-reported Caucasian donors. The study aimed to test whether signatures of past pathogen exposure could be identified by cataloging public T cell receptors. To predict cytomegalovirus infection status, the study combined high-throughput TCR immunosequencing, statistical association of individual TCRs with disease status, and machine learning. Because of strong linkage in the cohort, five DR-DQ haplotypes were treated as single units for association and clustering. Alongside the repertoire data, information on donor age, sex, ethnicity and CMV serostatus was compiled. On average, roughly 250,000 unique TCR beta nucleotide sequences were sequenced per donor among some 430 genotyped donors of the cohort, with 15% to 20% of those sequences being non-productive. Typing coverage varied by locus: roughly 620-640 donors for A, B, C, DRB1 and DQB1; roughly 500 for DQA1; about 570 for DPA1; about 450 for DPB1. In a later genetic analysis, genome-wide SNP genotypes for about three fifths of the roughly 670 donors were used, and that subset was treated as a discovery cohort. An earlier analysis of around 640 of the donors used high-throughput TCR beta sequencing to judge whether each TCR beta V gene segment behaved as functional or pseudogenic. The later analysis used no new phenotypic data to find candidate immune exposures, relying instead on TCR beta sequences and their occurrence across donors. Besides the first cohort of under 700 subjects, a separate validation cohort made up of 120 or so different subjects was used. In a later analysis, previously published TCR beta repertoires from fewer than 750 donors were re-analyzed and high-resolution HLA genotyping was added so that TCR occurrence patterns could be studied. All discovery cohort repertoires had been generated using a single sequencing platform. Approximately 300 gigabases of sequencing data and approximately 85 million unique TCR sequences were included in an early release covering about 600 HLA-typed donors. The study used immunosequencing to profile the T cell repertoires of more than 650 subjects and linked those repertoires to cytomegalovirus serostatus.

Remarks on this clone: Its antigen is still unknown. Per-base qualities were not stored, and no clone one base away is much larger.

Summary of the overall study and its limitations: A later analysis reported that several top co-occurrence clusters appeared linked to parvovirus B19, influenza, CMV and Epstein-Barr virus. Assigning TCR associations to individual alleles was difficult when HLA alleles, especially DR and DQ, strongly co-occurred. Linkage disequilibrium might explain the correlated functional status among segregating V segments, but an unknown experimental factor could not be ruled out. Roughly uniform sequencing depth across donors was assumed in presence/absence analyses, although this assumption may not hold. A later analysis associated roughly 17,000 TCR beta sequences with specific HLA alleles at a false discovery rate of 0.05. Cytomegalovirus status was reported to be diagnosed by the classifier with high specificity and sensitivity in both the original and validation cohorts. According to a later analysis, most CMV-associated TCR beta chains appeared to be HLA-restricted, and the HLA associations seemed to be driven largely by CMV exposure. Because HLA typing was unavailable for some donors at each locus, only the typed subset was used in association tests. In a later analysis, TCR association rates were found to vary across HLA loci, with the most associated TCRs seen for DRB1 alleles and the fewest for HLA-C alleles. In a later genetic analysis, fewer N-insertions in productive TCRs were reported among donors in an Asian-associated ancestry cluster than the roughly 640-donor mean. In vitro tests confirmed that a few of the cytomegalovirus-associated TCR beta chains recognize cytomegalovirus antigens. A further reported finding was that TCR beta sequences accurately predicted the HLA-A and HLA-B alleles for most subjects in the first cohort. For the cohort, immune exposure information was limited to CMV serostatus. It was suggested by the authors that the approach could potentially be generalized to other disease states and immunological phenotypes. Most TCR sequences were seen in very few donors, while some public TCRs were found in many individuals. The cohort was sequenced for TCR beta chains only, and without alpha or paired-chain data the features that could be detected were limited. In a later analysis, HLA-associated TCR beta chains were found to be more clonally expanded and to have lower generation probabilities than equally common non-associated chains. Some IMGT-functional V segments, including TRBV6-2 and TRBV6-3, could not be distinguished by the 87-base-pair reads and were therefore excluded. The study gave a list of about 160 TCR beta chains associated with cytomegalovirus. In a later genetic analysis, a missense DCLRE1C variant was associated with V-gene and J-gene trimming of TCR beta chains, and the association was replicated in an independent cohort. In an earlier analysis of 450 to 750 of the donors, most TCR beta V segments appeared in productive rearrangements about 87% or about 30% of the time, broadly matching IMGT annotations. A group of highly shared sequence variants was considered likely to be a technical artifact of the sequencing pipeline. The earlier analysis of 587 of the donors excluded 15 to 20 rarely observed V segments, including chromosome 9 orphons, because counts were too low.

The cohort was made up of under 800 healthy bone marrow donors. All cohort members were sampled while nominally healthy, although unrecorded immune exposures were likely present. The donor tested CMV seronegative, placing the donor among the approximately 360 seronegative members of the cohort. Every donor gave a peripheral blood sample, and the peripheral blood mononuclear cells from that sample were used for TCR beta sequencing. Genomic DNA was extracted from the blood cell samples with the Qiagen DNeasy Blood Extraction Kit. The V end loses 8 bases and the J end loses 4 bases, and a stretch of 9 bases separates them. CDR1 and CDR2 (DFQATT, SNEGSKA) derive from the germline V gene (reference sequence). The CDR3 runs 11 residues from the cysteine to the phenylalanine. Only the CDR3 part of the read is kept: 33 bases, read in frame from the first base. Libraries were prepared through the immunoSEQ multiplex PCR assay. For the multiplex PCR, a mixture combining 60 forward primers for TCR Vbeta segments and 13 reverse primers for TCR Jbeta segments was used. Amplification of the CDR3 region of rearranged TCR beta genes was performed with a multiplex PCR assay on genomic DNA. Amplified TCR beta libraries were sequenced as 87-base-pair reads on the Illumina HiSeq System. The authors' analysis ran thus. In a later analysis, tens of millions of unique TCR beta chains were counted across the roughly 670 repertoires, and some 10 million of these chains were shared by at least two donors. A nearest-neighbor algorithm error-corrected the raw reads and collapsed the reads into unique sequences, merging closely related sequences to remove PCR and sequencing errors. CDR3 sequences were aligned to IMGT reference sequences to assign V, D and J gene segments. For a sequence to be retained, a match of at least six nucleotides to both a V gene segment and a J gene segment was required. Rearrangements were called productive when the CDR3 lacked stop codons and stayed in frame with V and J; all others were non-productive. CDR3 was defined by IMGT convention, running from the second conserved V-encoded cysteine to the conserved J-encoded phenylalanine. Sequences without an unambiguous match to a single V gene segment were excluded from the earlier analysis of several hundred of the donors. In an earlier analysis of approximately 610 of the donors, V segments were called functional above 56.7% productive rearrangements and were called segregating when the between-donor standard deviation exceeded 5%. A statistical classification framework was built to diagnose cytomegalovirus status from the catalog of TCR beta chain sequences. In a later analysis, V and J genes were assigned by comparing TCR nucleotide sequences against IMGT/GENE-DB human TR gene sequences. In a later analysis, CDR3 sequences and most-parsimonious VDJ recombination scenarios were assigned using the TCRdist pipeline. In a later analysis, each TCR beta chain was defined by its CDR3 amino acid sequence together with its V-gene family, and reads without a unique V-gene family were excluded. As a way to deal with suspected cross-contamination and a sequencing artifact, a later analysis dropped 450 to 600 nucleotide sequences that were highly shared and had low generation probability. A later analysis calculated a clonal expansion index for each public chain from normalized within-repertoire ranks of inferred template counts. In a later analysis, generation probabilities were computed with a VDJ recombination model fitted to out-of-frame rearrangements, and the resulting probabilities were checked against IGoR. In a later analysis, TCR-TCR, TCR-HLA and TCR-CMV co-occurrence was scored with hypergeometric tests, and a repertoire-size bias correction was applied to TCR pairs. To estimate false discovery rates, a later analysis permuted the HLA or CMV assignments 20 times. In a later analysis, co-occurring TCRs were grouped using DBSCAN, and TCRdist sequence similarity was added for clustering within HLA-allele-positive subsets. Co-occurrence clustering excluded repertoires with fewer than 30,000 or more than 120,000 public chains, plus five with anomalous nucleotide sharing. TCRdb provides this immuneACCESS table in a form limited to in-frame rearrangements. Some clones are lacking; in checked studies, under half of them reflect an unresolved V gene, and why the rest are absent is not known. The V and J calls and clone size come from that table; D and trimming were worked out from the DNA. Counted in this sample were about 120,000 clones; approximately 81% of them appeared once. Together, the top ten hold 3.9% of the sample.

The chain is encoded by TRBV20-1 joined to TRBJ2-1; the D gene remains uncertain. This TCR came from a woman aged 25 to 39 in good health and CMV-seronegative. Source material: PBMCs. CDR3 sequence: CSRLQYNEQFF. The bases read TGCAGTAGACTGCAATACAATGAGCAGTTCTTC.